Below, 28 T cell receptor beta chains from the same sample are listed, as sequenced in a study of molecular identifiers for immune sequencing clone quantification. TCRdb independently ran MiXCR on the PCR reads; one entry per CDR3 protein. The sample records hundreds of thousands of distinct CDR3 sequences, 15% to 20% being singletons. The source material was naive CD8+ T cells from blood, with Jurkat cell RNA spiked in. Described subset: FACS-sorted CD8+CD4-CCR7+CD45RA+ naive T cells. The receptors were sampled from a human donor in good health. Some libraries in this study had Jurkat cell RNA spiked in.

This clonotype appeared a few times. Given a much more abundant clone one base away, this may be a read error. The chain links TRBV10-3 to TRBJ2-5, with D hard to call. V lost 8 bases to trimming and J lost 4 bases, with 8 bases between them. The CDR3 is 11 amino acids. The germline V gene encodes CDR1 ENHRY and CDR2 SYGVKD. CDR3 nucleotides: TGTGCCATCGGCAGCCGAGAGACCCAGTACTTC. It yields the protein CAIGSRETQYF.

This clonotype has more than one count but fewer than ten. The chain combines TRBV6-2 or TRBV6-3 with TRBJ2-1, with 13 bases identical to TRBD2. The V segment lost 3 bases and the J segment 7 bases; nucleotides outside the gene matches: 3. The length of the CDR3 is 15 residues. CDR1 is MNHEY and CDR2 is SVGEGT in the germline V gene. CDR3 sequence reads: CASSYRTSGSNEQFF. The DNA for the CDR3 is TGTGCCAGCAGTTATCGGACTAGCGGGAGTAATGAGCAGTTCTTC.

This clonotype was seen only a few times. This chain links TRBV5-1 with TRBJ1-3; no firm D call. Germline V lookup: CDR1 SGHRS, CDR2 YFSETQ. Trimming removed 3 bases at V and 0 bases at J, with 16 bases between. CDR3 length: 17 amino acids. CDR3 region: CASSSTQDGSSGNTIYF. The DNA of the CDR3 is TGCGCCAGCAGCTCGACTCAGGACGGAAGCTCTGGAAACACCATATATTTT.

This clonotype showed up many times. The gene calls are TRBV5-1 and TRBJ1-1, with TRBD1 matching 8 bases. Germline CDR1 is SGHRS and CDR2 is YFSETQ. V lost 4 bases to trimming and J lost 5 bases; unmatched junction nucleotides: 7. The CDR3 consists of 14 residues. CDR3 loop: CASSPGQAGTEAFF. As DNA, the CDR3 is TGCGCCAGCAGCCCGGGACAGGCGGGGACTGAAGCTTTCTTT.

This clonotype was recorded at least ten times. V and J are TRBV19 and TRBJ1-1, with TRBD1 matching over 9 bases. The germline CDR1 and CDR2 sequences are LNHDA and SQIVND (reference sequence). The CDR3 consists of 15 residues. J lost 3 bases, V lost 6 bases, and 8 bases had no gene match. This CDR3 is CASRITGGGYTEAFF. CDR3 nucleotides: TGTGCCAGTAGGATAACAGGGGGCGGATACACTGAAGCTTTCTTT.

In this sample, this clonotype turned up a few times. The gene calls are TRBV3-1 and TRBJ2-7, with a weak D call TRBD2 (6 bases). Germline CDR1 LGHDT, CDR2 YNNKEL (reference sequence). The CDR3 has 15 residues. The ends were cut back, 2 bases at V and 2 bases at J, with 13 bases in the middle. CDR3 in amino acids: CASSQIVAETYEQYF. As DNA, the CDR3 is TGTGCCAGCAGCCAAATAGTAGCGGAGACCTACGAGCAGTACTTC.

This clonotype has a count of ten or more. This chain links TRBV19 with TRBJ1-5; TRBD1 matches 8 bases. Germline V gives CDR1 LNHDA, CDR2 SQIVND (reference sequence). The CDR3 has 13 amino acids. V shed 10 bases and J 7 bases; nucleotides not matched to a gene: 9. The CDR3 bases are TGTGCCACTTCGACAGGGGCTGACCAGCCCCAGCATTTT. It encodes CATSTGADQPQHF.

This clonotype showed up many times. J is TRBJ2-7 and V is TRBV7-9; 7 bases match TRBD1. After removal of 2 bases from V and 4 bases from J, the junction contained 2 bases not matched to a gene. The CDR3 loop spans 13 amino acids. CDR1 is SEHNR and CDR2 is FQNEAQ in the germline V gene (reference sequence). CDR3 nucleotides: TGTGCCAGCAGCTTAACAGGGGAGTACGAGCAGTACTTC. This encodes CASSLTGEYEQYF.

This chain joins TRBV7-2 and TRBJ1-2, with D tentatively TRBD1 (5 bases). The CDR3 runs to 16 residues. Deletions cut 8 bases from V and 4 bases from J, with 23 bases between. Germline V gene sequence: CDR1 SGHTA, CDR2 FQGNSA. The CDR3 nucleotides are TGTGCCAGCGGCTCCCGAGAATGGGACCTTCTCTATGGCTACACCTTC. It is translated as CASGSREWDLLYGYTF.

The V and J genes are TRBV12-3 or TRBV12-4 and TRBJ1-5; TRBD1 matches at 8 bases. The junction had 11 bases not matched to a gene; V was cut back by 5 bases and J by 5 bases. The CDR3 is 16 amino acids. In DNA form, the CDR3 reads TGTGCCAGCAGTCCGCGGGGACAGGTGGCCTATCAGCCCCAGCATTTT. Its translation: CASSPRGQVAYQPQHF.

A remark on this clonotype: No conserved phenylalanine or tryptophan is present at the end of the CDR3, so a read error is the likely explanation. The chain couples TRBV3-1 to TRBJ2-5; 8 bases match TRBD1. This CDR3 spans 14 amino acids. Germline lookup yields CDR1 LGHDT and CDR2 YNNKEL (reference sequence). V dropped 1 base and J dropped 6; count of bases not matched to a gene: 4. CDR3 DNA: TGTGCCAGCAGCCAAGTTGGACAGGGACAGACCCAGTACTCC. Its translation is CASSQVGQGQTQYS.

This clonotype was picked up many times. The V call is TRBV4-1, the J call TRBJ1-5; D gene ambiguous. Per germline, CDR1 MGHRA and CDR2 YSYEKL. The V and J ends lost 6 bases and 5 bases respectively, with 11 bases between them. The CDR3 is made up of 13 amino acids. CDR3 amino acids: CASSPGRDQPQHF. For the CDR3, the DNA is TGCGCCAGCAGTCCTGGGCGGGATCAGCCCCAGCATTTT.

This clonotype showed up many times. The chain is built from TRBV19 and TRBJ2-7; D is ambiguous. V lost 8 bases and J 1 base, leaving 12 bases between the germline ends. The CDR3 is 13 amino acids. Germline lookup yields CDR1 LNHDA and CDR2 SQIVND (reference sequence). The CDR3, as DNA: TGTGCCAGTCACCCAGAGAATTCCTACGAGCAGTACTTC. Protein product: CASHPENSYEQYF.

This clonotype was counted many times. The rearrangement links TRBV5-1 to TRBJ2-1; TRBD2 aligns across 9 bases. The CDR3 is 16 residues long. The ends lost 1 base at V and 3 bases at J; junction bases unmatched: 5. Germline CDR1 SGHRS, CDR2 YFSETQ. CDR3 coding DNA: TGCGCCAGCAGCTTGTTTGCTAGCGGGGACTACAATGAGCAGTTCTTC. This gives the protein CASSLFASGDYNEQFF.

About this clonotype: A single base separates this from a much larger clone, so it may be a read error. The V call is TRBV6-1, the J call TRBJ2-7; D is possibly TRBD1 (6 bases). Looked up from germline, CDR1 is MNHNS and CDR2 is SASEGT. This CDR3 is built from 16 residues. The CDR3 sequence is CASSEPVGRGTYGQYF. The CDR3, as DNA: TGTGCCAGCAGTGAGCCAGTGGGCAGGGGAACCTACGGGCAGTACTTC.

As regards this clonotype: A much larger clone differs by one base, so this may be a read error. The rearrangement links TRBV14 to TRBJ1-2, with 7 bases matching TRBD1. This CDR3 region has 16 residues. After removal of 4 bases from V and 4 bases from J, the junction contained 12 bases not matched to a gene. Germline V lookup: CDR1 SGHDN, CDR2 FVKESK. CDR3 sequence reads: CASSLQGQDSVYGYTF. The CDR3 coding sequence is TGTGCCAGCAGCCTACAGGGGCAGGACAGCGTCTATGGCTACACCTTC.

The rearrangement joins TRBV7-9 to TRBJ2-1, with D perhaps TRBD2 (5 bases). Germline CDR1 SEHNR, CDR2 FQNEAQ (reference sequence). Trimming removed 5 bases from V and 6 bases from J, with 17 bases in between. The CDR3 length is 15 residues. The DNA for the CDR3 is TGTGCCAGCAGCCGCCCCCAGGCGGAGGTCAATGAGCAGTTCTTC. Its protein product is CASSRPQAEVNEQFF.

In regard to this clonotype: Germline is not matched at one junction end, which may reflect a read error. The chain combines TRBV7-9 with TRBJ2-1; no clear D gene. The CDR3 consists of 11 residues. Germline V gene lookup returns CDR1 SEHNR and CDR2 FQNEAQ (reference sequence). CDR3 bases: TGTGCCAGCGGCTTCCTATATGAGCAGTTCTTC. Protein product: CASGFLYEQFF.

The J gene is TRBJ1-1, the V gene TRBV5-1; D gene uncertain. CDR3 length equals 13 residues. Trimming shortened V by 0 bases and J by 5 bases, and 8 bases separated the two germline ends. Germline CDR1 reads SGHRS; CDR2 reads YFSETQ. In DNA, the CDR3 is TGCGCCAGCAGCTTGGTTTCCGAGACTGAAGCTTTCTTT. Translated, it gives CASSLVSETEAFF.

The sample holds many counts of this clonotype. The chain uses TRBV5-4 and TRBJ2-7; D is unresolved. V was clipped by 0 bases and J by 1 base, with 8 bases between them. This CDR3 comprises 14 residues. Per the germline V gene, CDR1 is SGHNT and CDR2 is YYREEE (reference sequence). This chain's CDR3 is CASSLGQRSYEQYF. The CDR3 nucleotides are TGTGCCAGCAGCTTGGGCCAGCGATCCTACGAGCAGTACTTC. The full variable domain, with the rest looked up from reference TRBV5-4 and TRBJ2-7, is ETGVTQSPTHLIKTRGQQVTLRCSSQSGHNTVSWYQQALGQGPQFIFQYYREEENGRGNFPPRFSGLQFPNYSSELNVNALELDDSALYLCASSLGQRSYEQYFGPGTRLTVT.

This clonotype was detected many times. This CDR3 reads CAWSLAGAEAFF. The CDR3 nucleotides are TGTGCCTGGAGTTTAGCAGGGGCTGAAGCTTTCTTT. The chain employs TRBV30 and TRBJ1-1; TRBD1 is a possible D gene (6 bases). Trimming removed 2 bases at V and 6 bases at J, with 10 bases between. CDR3 length equals 12 residues. Germline V gene sequence: CDR1 GTSNPN, CDR2 SVGIG (reference sequence).

This clonotype has a count of ten or more. The chain uses TRBV29-1 and TRBJ2-7, with TRBD2 identical over 8 bases. J was trimmed by 2 bases and V by 0 bases; bases with no gene match: 0. The CDR3 extends over 13 amino acids. CDR1 is SQVTM and CDR2 is ANQGSEA in the germline V gene. The CDR3 spells CSVEDGRAYEQYF. DNA of the CDR3: TGCAGCGTTGAAGACGGGAGGGCCTACGAGCAGTACTTC.

This clonotype was found many times. The gene calls are TRBV20-1 and TRBJ2-7; 7 nucleotides match TRBD1. CDR3 length: 15 residues. V lost 2 bases to trimming and J lost 6 bases; unmatched junction nucleotides: 13. CDR1 is DFQATT, CDR2 SNEGSKA, per germline (reference sequence). The CDR3 bases are TGCAGTGCTAGAAACCCACAAAGGGGGCTAGGCGAGCAGTACTTC. Its protein is CSARNPQRGLGEQYF.

This clonotype appeared many times. For the CDR3, the DNA is TGCAGTGCTAGAGGAGGGGAAGCTTTCTTT. As protein: CSARGGEAFF. The chain carries TRBV20-1 and TRBJ1-1; D unclear. V was clipped by 1 base and J by 8 bases, with 5 bases between them. This CDR3 is 10 amino acids long. Germline assignment: CDR1 DFQATT and CDR2 SNEGSKA (reference sequence).

Points on this clonotype: A junction boundary mismatches the germline segment, possibly from a read error. V usage is TRBV27 and J usage is TRBJ2-3, with D possibly being TRBD1 (5 bases). The germline gives CDR1 MNHEY, CDR2 SMNVEV (reference sequence). This CDR3 is 11 amino acids long. In DNA, the CDR3 is TGTGTCAGCAGTTGGGGCGATACGCAGTATTTT. This sequence encodes CVSSWGDTQYF.

This clonotype has ten or more counts. Here the CDR3 reads CAISESGGHTDTQYF. The DNA of the CDR3 is TGTGCCATCAGTGAAAGCGGGGGGCACACAGATACGCAGTATTTT. The chain links TRBV10-3 to TRBJ2-3; 9 bases line up with TRBD2. V gave up 3 bases and J gave up 2 bases; unmatched junction bases: 3. CDR1 is ENHRY and CDR2 is SYGVKD in the germline V gene. The CDR3 covers 15 residues.

At least ten counts were recorded for this clonotype. V is TRBV28 and J is TRBJ2-7; 13 nucleotides line up with TRBD2. Germline CDR1 reads MDHEN; CDR2 reads SYDVKM. The CDR3 has 16 amino acids. J gave up 2 bases and V 5 bases, and 6 bases lay outside the gene matches. This CDR3 reads CASSTGLAGRAYEQYF. The CDR3 nucleotides read TGTGCCAGCAGTACGGGACTAGCGGGAAGAGCCTACGAGCAGTACTTC.

In its sample, this clonotype was seen many times. This chain links TRBV7-9 with TRBJ1-4; 7 bases are a match to TRBD1. Germline V gene lookup returns CDR1 SEHNR and CDR2 FQNEAQ (reference sequence). The trim removed 5 bases at V and 5 bases at J, leaving 11 bases unmatched. The CDR3 loop spans 16 amino acids. CDR3 sequence: CASSHEPGTENEKLFF. The CDR3 bases are TGTGCCAGCAGCCACGAACCAGGGACAGAGAATGAAAAACTGTTTTTT.